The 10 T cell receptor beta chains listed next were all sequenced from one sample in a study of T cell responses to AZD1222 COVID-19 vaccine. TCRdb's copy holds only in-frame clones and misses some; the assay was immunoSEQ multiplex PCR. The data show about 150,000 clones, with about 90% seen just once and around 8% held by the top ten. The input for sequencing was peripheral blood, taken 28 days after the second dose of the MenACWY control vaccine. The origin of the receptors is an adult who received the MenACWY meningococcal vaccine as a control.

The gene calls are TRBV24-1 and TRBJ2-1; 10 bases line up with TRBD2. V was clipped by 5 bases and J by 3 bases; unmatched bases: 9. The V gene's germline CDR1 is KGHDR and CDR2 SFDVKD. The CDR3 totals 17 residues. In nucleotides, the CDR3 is TGTGCCACCAGTGGCCTTTGGACTAGCGGAATCTACAATGAGCAGTTCTTC. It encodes CATSGLWTSGIYNEQFF.

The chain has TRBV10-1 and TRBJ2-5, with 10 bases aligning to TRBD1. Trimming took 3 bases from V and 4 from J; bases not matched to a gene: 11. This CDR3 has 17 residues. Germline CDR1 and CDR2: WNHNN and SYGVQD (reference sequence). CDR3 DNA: TGCGCCAGCAGTGATTCCCGGGACAGGGGCAACAGAGAGACCCAGTACTTC. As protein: CASSDSRDRGNRETQYF.

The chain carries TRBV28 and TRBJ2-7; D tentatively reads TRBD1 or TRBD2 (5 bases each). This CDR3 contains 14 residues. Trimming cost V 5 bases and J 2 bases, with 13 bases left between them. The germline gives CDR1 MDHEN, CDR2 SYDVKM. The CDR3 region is CASSPGTAPYEQYF. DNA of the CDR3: TGTGCCAGCAGTCCCGGGACGGCTCCCTACGAGCAGTACTTC. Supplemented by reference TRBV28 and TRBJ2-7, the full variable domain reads DVKVTQSSRYLVKRTGEKVFLECVQDMDHENMFWYRQDPGLGLRLIYFSYDVKMKEKGDIPEGYSVSREKKERFSLILESASTNQTSMYLCASSPGTAPYEQYFGPGTRLTVT.

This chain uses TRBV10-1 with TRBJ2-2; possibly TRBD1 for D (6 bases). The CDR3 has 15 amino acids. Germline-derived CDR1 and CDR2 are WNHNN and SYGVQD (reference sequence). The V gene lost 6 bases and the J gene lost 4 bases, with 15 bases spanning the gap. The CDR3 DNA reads TGCGCCAGCAGCCCGACAGGTAGGAGCACCGGGGAGCTGTTTTTT. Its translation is CASSPTGRSTGELFF.

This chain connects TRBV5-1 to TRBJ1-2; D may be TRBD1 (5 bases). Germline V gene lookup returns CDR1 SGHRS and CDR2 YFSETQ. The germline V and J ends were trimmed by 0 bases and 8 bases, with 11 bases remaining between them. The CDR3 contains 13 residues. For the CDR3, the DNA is TGCGCCAGCAGCTTGGAGGGACCAAGGGGCTACACCTTC. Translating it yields CASSLEGPRGYTF. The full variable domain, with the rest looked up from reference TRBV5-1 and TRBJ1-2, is KAGVTQTPRYLIKTRGQQVTLSCSPISGHRSVSWYQQTPGQGLQFLFEYFSETQRNKGNFPGRFSGRQFSNSRSEMNVSTLELGDSALYLCASSLEGPRGYTFGSGTRLTVV.

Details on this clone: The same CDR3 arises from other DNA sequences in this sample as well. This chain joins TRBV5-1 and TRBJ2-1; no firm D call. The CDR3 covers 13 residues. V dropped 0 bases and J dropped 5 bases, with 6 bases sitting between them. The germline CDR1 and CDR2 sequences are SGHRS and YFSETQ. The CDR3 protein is CASSLVLDNEQFF. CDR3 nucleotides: TGCGCCAGCAGCTTGGTTCTGGACAATGAGCAGTTCTTC.

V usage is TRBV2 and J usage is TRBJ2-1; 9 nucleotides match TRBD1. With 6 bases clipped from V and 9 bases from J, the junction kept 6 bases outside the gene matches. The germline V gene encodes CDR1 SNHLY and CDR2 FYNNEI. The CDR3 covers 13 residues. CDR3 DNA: TGTGCCAGCAGAACAACAGGGGGCGTTGAGCAGTTCTTC. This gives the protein CASRTTGGVEQFF.

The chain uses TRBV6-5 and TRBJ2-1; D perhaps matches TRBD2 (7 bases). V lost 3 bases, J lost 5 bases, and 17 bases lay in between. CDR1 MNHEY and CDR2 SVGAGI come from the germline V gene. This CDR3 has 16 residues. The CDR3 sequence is CASSYFSGGLDNEQFF. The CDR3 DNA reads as TGTGCCAGCAGTTATTTTTCGGGGGGCCTCGACAATGAGCAGTTCTTC.

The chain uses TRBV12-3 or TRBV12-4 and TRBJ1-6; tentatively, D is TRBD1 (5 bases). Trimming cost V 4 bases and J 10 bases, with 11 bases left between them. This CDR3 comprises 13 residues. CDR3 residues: CASSSRVGSPLHF. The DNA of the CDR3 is TGTGCCAGCAGTTCCAGGGTTGGATCACCCCTCCACTTT.

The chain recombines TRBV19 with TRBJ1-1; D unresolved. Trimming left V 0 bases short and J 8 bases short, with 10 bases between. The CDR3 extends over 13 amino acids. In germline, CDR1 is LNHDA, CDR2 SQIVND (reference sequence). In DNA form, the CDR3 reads TGTGCCAGTAGTATAGATATGGGCGGCGAAGCTTTCTTT. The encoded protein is CASSIDMGGEAFF.